The next 9 T cell receptor beta chains were all read from a single sample in a study of T cells after yellow fever vaccination. In TCRdb, the 5' RACE reads were re-called with MiXCR into one record per CDR3 protein. Here the sample spans roughly 94,000 distinct CDR3 sequences, about 8.2% being singletons. The sample in question was CD8+ T cells not binding an NS4B(214-222) dextramer, sorted from PBMCs, obtained around 15 days after the first yellow fever vaccination. The receptor set was obtained from a man in his late teens or twenties who received the YFV17D yellow fever vaccine.

This clonotype was seen more than once but under ten times. The chain uses TRBV6-2 or TRBV6-3 and TRBJ2-1; D is ambiguous. The CDR3 is made up of 12 amino acids. In germline, CDR1 is MNHEY, CDR2 SVGEGT. The ends were cut back, 4 bases at V and 5 bases at J, with 6 bases in the middle. Here the CDR3 DNA reads TGTGCCAGCAGTTTGTCCCACAATGAGCAGTTCTTC. This translates into CASSLSHNEQFF.

This clonotype was observed at least ten times. This chain links TRBV12-3 or TRBV12-4 with TRBJ2-6, with no clear D. CDR3 length: 13 residues. V lost 1 base and J 4 bases, leaving 2 bases between the germline ends. This chain's CDR3 is CASSLVGANVLTF. CDR3 nucleotides: TGTGCCAGCAGTTTAGTCGGGGCCAACGTCCTGACTTTC.

This clonotype has just a few counts. V is TRBV6-2 or TRBV6-3 and J is TRBJ2-3; 9 positions agree with TRBD2. Unmatched junction bases numbered 8, after V lost 5 bases and J lost 5 bases. Germline CDR1 is MNHEY and CDR2 is SVGEGT. This CDR3 comprises 15 residues. The CDR3 spells CASSRWTSERDTQYF. The CDR3 nucleotides read TGTGCCAGCAGTCGATGGACTAGCGAACGAGATACGCAGTATTTT.

The chain combines TRBV19 with TRBJ2-2, with 7 bases that match TRBD1. CDR1 is LNHDA, CDR2 SQIVND, per germline (reference sequence). The CDR3 is 16 amino acids. V dropped 7 bases and J dropped 1; count of bases not matched to a gene: 9. CDR3 amino acids: CASTKGAGMNTGELFF. For the CDR3, the DNA is TGTGCCAGTACCAAGGGGGCGGGCATGAACACCGGGGAGCTGTTTTTT. The full variable domain, completed using reference TRBV19 and TRBJ2-2, is DGGITQSPKYLFRKEGQNVTLSCEQNLNHDAMYWYRQDPGQGLRLIYYSQIVNDFQKGDIAEGYSVSREKKESFPLTVTSAQKNPTAFYLCASTKGAGMNTGELFFGEGSRLTVL.

This clonotype was counted only a few times. The V call is TRBV28, the J call TRBJ2-2, with D maybe TRBD1 (5 bases). The CDR3 is made up of 15 amino acids. CDR1 and CDR2 from the germline V gene are MDHEN and SYDVKM. Between the trimmed V and J ends, which lost 5 bases and 4 bases, there was a span of 14 bases. The CDR3 DNA is TGTGCCAGCAGTGCGGACGACAGACGCACCGGGGAGCTGTTTTTT. Its protein is CASSADDRRTGELFF.

This CDR3 reads CASSQVGYPTGGSNTEAFF. CDR3 DNA sequence: TGCGCCAGCAGCCAAGTAGGGTATCCGACCGGTGGGTCGAACACTGAAGCTTTCTTT. The chain joins TRBV4-1 to TRBJ1-1; no clear D gene. The V and J ends lost 1 base and 1 base respectively, with 22 bases between them. Looked up from germline, CDR1 is MGHRA and CDR2 is YSYEKL. There are 19 residues in the CDR3.

The chain combines TRBV24-1 with TRBJ2-2, with TRBD1 as a possible D gene (6 bases). Trimming shortened V by 6 bases and J by 5 bases, and 12 bases separated the two germline ends. Germline loops: CDR1 KGHDR, CDR2 SFDVKD. The CDR3 covers 14 residues. The CDR3 is CATSPRGRTGELFF. CDR3 coding DNA: TGTGCCACCAGTCCCAGGGGAAGAACCGGGGAGCTGTTTTTT.

This clonotype was seen a few times. The V call is TRBV4-2, the J call TRBJ2-1; 10 bases align to TRBD1. The CDR3 sequence is 20 residues long. The germline V gene encodes CDR1 LGHNA and CDR2 YNFKEQ. Trimming at V came to 3 bases and at J to 4 bases, leaving 18 bases not matched to a gene. The CDR3 loop is CASSQTIPGQGFNFYNEQFF. CDR3 bases: TGTGCCAGCAGCCAGACGATACCGGGACAGGGGTTTAACTTTTACAATGAGCAGTTCTTC.

This clonotype was detected only a few times. The V gene is TRBV12-5, the J gene TRBJ2-1; perhaps TRBD1 as D (6 bases). The germline CDR1 and CDR2 sequences are LGHNT and FRNRAP. Trimming removed 5 bases at V and 3 bases at J, with 11 bases between. The CDR3 is made up of 14 amino acids. Here the CDR3 DNA reads TGTGCTAGTGGTCGGGACACCAACTACAATGAGCAGTTCTTC. Its translation: CASGRDTNYNEQFF.